This TCR beta chain was sequenced during a study of blood T cell repertoires in COVID-19. The CDR3 sequence is 17 residues long. CDR1 is SGHDT and CDR2 is YYEEEE in the germline V gene. With 4 bases clipped from V and 3 bases from J, the junction kept 14 bases outside the gene matches. Individuals aged about 18 to 89 years were recruited from approximately 22 US areas. Profiled with immunoSEQ multiplex PCR; TCRdb holds only in-frame clones, not every one. The repertoire consists of hundreds of thousands of clones, with 80% to 90% occurring once and the leading ten covering over 0.95%. This TCR derives from a man aged 18 to 30 who had recovered from COVID-19. The sample consisted of PBMCs or T cells enriched from blood (not recorded which). This chain uses TRBV5-6 with TRBJ2-3, with 7 bases lining up with TRBD1. The CDR3 loop reads CASSHTSGQPSTDTQYF. The CDR3 bases are TGTGCCAGCAGCCATACCTCGGGACAGCCTTCTACAGATACGCAGTATTTT.